What follows describes a single TCR beta chain. Antigen unknown. TCRdb's copy holds only in-frame clones and misses some; the assay was immunoSEQ multiplex PCR. The profile covers some 37,000 clones, with about 84% appearing a single time and roughly 5.5% taken by the ten largest. Time point given: week 5, during vaccination. One vaccine dose held 300 ug of mutant IDH1 20-mer peptide and came with topical imiquimod. The astrocytomas were IDH1-mutant, ATRX-negative, and WHO grade 3 or 4. The length of the CDR3 is 15 residues. The germline gives CDR1 SGHTA, CDR2 FQGNSA. The V end was cut by 2 bases, the J end by 0 bases, with 11 bases between. This sample was included in a study of a mutant IDH1 vaccine in newly diagnosed glioma. Study information: Patients previously underwent radiotherapy, temozolomide, or both, and most underwent both.

Study-level results: Changes in top peripheral clonotypes did not appear linked to pseudoprogression. The study observed vaccine-induced immune responses in 85% to 95% of patients.

This specimen was PBMCs, taken from a glioma patient whose treatment included an IDH1 peptide vaccine. The TCR originated in a man in his forties with glioma. The rearrangement joins TRBV7-2 to TRBJ2-7, with D possibly matching TRBD1 (6 bases). The CDR3 region has the DNA TGTGCCAGCAGCTTATCCGACAGGAGCTCCTACGAGCAGTACTTC. It yields the protein CASSLSDRSSYEQYF.